Included here is one TCR beta chain sequence, with context. Its antigen is currently not known. Nothing much larger sits one base from this clone, and base qualities are not available. This specimen belongs to a study of shared clonotypes between healthy human individuals (dated by TCRdb to the early 2020s). About the full investigation: The cohort included a few men and a couple of women between 18 and 49 years of age. For each donor, CD4 naive and CD4 memory were each given three plates, CD8 naive was given two plates, and CD8 memory was given one plate. The study deeply sequenced blood TCR repertoires of roughly five healthy adults to estimate repertoire size and the extent of clonotype sharing between individuals. Different laboratories and diverse techniques were used to prepare libraries and sequence TCR repertoires, to increase sequencing depth and limit assay-specific biases. Each donor's leukapheresis produced roughly between roughly 0.9 and 8.9 billion PBMCs.

TCR CDR3 regions were amplified from genomic DNA by multiplex PCR using the deep immunoSEQ assay. Genomic DNA extracted from each cell subset was distributed evenly over all wells of several immunoSEQ 96-well plates, and each plate served as one replicate. For sorted subsets, each replicate PCR was loaded with approximately 190 ng genomic DNA, equivalent to 25,000 to 30,000 T cell genomes. Purified libraries were measured with a Qubit 3.0 fluorometer, size-checked on a Bioanalyzer 2100, and measured again with the KAPA Library Quantification kit. Each immunoSEQ 96-well plate was sequenced on its own single-read 150-cycle Illumina NextSeq 550 flow cell. On the authors' methods: Because the immunoSEQ output held only junctional sequences and lacked quality scores, the filtering could not match the filtering applied to full-length reads. Sequences were annotated with PyIR, a Python wrapper for IgBLAST v1.9, and V/J genes and CDR3 were assigned using IMGT germline references. Reads were removed for weak V/J assignments (E-value above 1e-6), missing CDR3, stop codons, out-of-frame junctions, or ambiguous translated residues. V3J clonotypes were defined as sequences sharing the same inferred V gene, J gene, and CDR3 amino acid sequence. The percentage overlap between two repertoires was calculated by dividing the number of shared unique clonotypes by the size of the smaller repertoire. RTK rarefaction, the Chao1 estimator, and Recon v2.1 estimates of unobserved clonotypes were used to assess repertoire richness. For all TCRbeta clonotypes obtained by the gDNA method from several donors, generation probabilities were computed with OLGA. The source is immuneACCESS, and TCRdb retained only in-frame sequences with V and J called. Part of the clones is not carried over; for the studies checked, unresolved V genes explain less than half of this, and the remainder is unexplained. V, J and clone size are those of that table, while D and trimming were read from the DNA. This sample holds about 1.9 million clones; about 93% were observed only once. Around 1.7% of the sample lies in the top ten.

CD8 naive samples were obtained by positive selection for CCR7 among CD45RO-negative cells, yielding a CD45RA+CCR7+ population from which TemRA cells were excluded. The donors were healthy, HIV-negative adults with no recently reported acute infections or vaccinations. Only Caucasian adults living in Nashville, Tennessee, USA were represented among the donors. After blood collection by leukapheresis, PBMCs were isolated using Ficoll-Histopaque density gradient centrifugation and then cryopreserved in the vapor phase of liquid nitrogen. Purity and quantity of every magnetically sorted T cell population were checked by analytical flow cytometry. Genomic DNA was isolated from every sorted fraction and measured by UV absorbance on a Nanodrop 2000c. Summary of the overall study and its limitations: Sampling was restricted to blood, and TCR repertoires in tissues likely differ from the TCR repertoires found in blood. Higher generation probabilities were observed for clonotypes shared by all four sorted-subset donors than for non-shared clonotypes. Based on pairwise subsampling, the degree of clonotype sharing among donors was expected to be affected by sequencing depth. Even with the large sequencing depth, rarefaction of the sorted-subset datasets indicated that sequencing was incomplete. Larger estimated clonotype richness was generally found for naive subsets than for memory subsets. The genetic and exposure-history diversity represented was limited by the small number of donors. Across a handful of donors, around 5% of naive CD4, 3% to 4% of naive CD8, under 2.5% of memory CD4, and over 0.35% of memory CD8 clonotypes were shared.

Sequencing was carried out using naive CD8+ T cells from PBMCs. What the cell subset or site label conveys for this sample: CD45RA+CCR7+. This receptor was identified in a man younger than 35 in good health. Some clones in this sample may be carry-over from other donors' samples.

The base sequence is TGTGCCAGCAGTTACTCGAGCATGGGGCCGTGGGAGACCCAGTACTTC. It specifies CASSYSSMGPWETQYF. The chain uses TRBV6-5 and TRBJ2-5; the D segment could be TRBD1, given 5 matching bases. The CDR3, from cysteine to phenylalanine, totals 16 residues. Only CDR3 DNA remains: 48 bases, in frame from the first base. V sheds 0 bases and J sheds 5 bases, leaving 16 bases between their ends. From the germline V gene, CDR1 is MNHEY and CDR2 is SVGAGI.